This is a list of T cell receptor beta chains from one sample in a study of T cells in Graves' hyperthyroidism and ophthalmopathy. One entry per CDR3 protein, called by TCRdb with MiXCR from the multiplex PCR reads. This table has hundreds of thousands of distinct CDR3 sequences, 12% to 15% appearing once. Sequencing was carried out using blood. Receptor source: a woman between 18 and 29 years old with Graves' hyperthyroidism. Each CDR3 is given with its conserved first and last residue. The D gene is left open where the match is weak. Only part of the rows carry a size: once, few, many, or a class if the clone is expanded.

j_call clone_size d_call v_call cdr3_nt cdr3_aa
TRBJ2-7 few TRBD2 TRBV28 TGTGCCAGCAGTTTCGGAGCGGGAGGGGCCGAGCAGTACTTC CASSFGAGGAEQYF
TRBJ2-3 many . TRBV20-1 TGCAGTGCTATACGGGACGGGATGACAGATACGCAGTATTTT CSAIRDGMTDTQYF
TRBJ2-1 . TRBD1 TRBV7-2 TGTGCCAGCAGCCTAACCTACAGGGGGCTCTCCTACAATGAGCAGTTCTTC CASSLTYRGLSYNEQFF
TRBJ1-2 few . TRBV24-1 TGTGCCACCAGTGACCGATCGCATGGCTACACCTTC CATSDRSHGYTF
TRBJ2-1 many TRBD1 TRBV29-1 TGCAGCGTCCTGTTCGCGGGACAGGTAGGGAATGAGCAGTTCTTC CSVLFAGQVGNEQFF
TRBJ1-6 . . TRBV6-1 TGTGCCAGCAGCCCTAGGACCTTCGGGCCCCACTTT CASSPRTFGPHF
TRBJ2-3 many . TRBV2 TGTGCCAGCGAGGGGCTTACGCAGTATTTT CASEGLTQYF
TRBJ1-2 many TRBD1 TRBV2 TGTGCCAGCAAGTGGACAGGGGATTACTATGGCTACACCTTC CASKWTGDYYGYTF
TRBJ1-1 . . TRBV7-9 TGTGCCAGCAGCACTTGGACAGCTGAAGCTTTCTTT CASSTWTAEAFF
TRBJ2-5 . . TRBV6-5 TGTGCCAGCAGTTACTCCGGCAGTACCGTATCATTAATGTACTTC CASSYSGSTVSLMYF
TRBJ2-5 many . TRBV7-8 TGTGCCAGCAGCTTACTTCCGGGACCCTATGGGGAGACCCAGTACTTC CASSLLPGPYGETQYF